The rows below give T cell receptor beta chains drawn from one sample of a study of blood T cell repertoires in COVID-19. The method was immunoSEQ multiplex PCR; TCRdb's version includes in-frame clones alone and lacks a portion of them. Of approximately 99,000 clones listed, about 86% are singletons. The sample comprised peripheral blood. The receptor source for this set is a woman aged 60-75 years in a cohort sampled during active or convalescent COVID-19. CDR3s include the opening cysteine and the closing phenylalanine or tryptophan. The D gene is left open where the match is weak. The size entry is marked missing in some rows and otherwise reads once, few, many or a size class.

j_call v_call clone_size d_call cdr3_aa cdr3_nt
TRBJ1-2 TRBV28 NA NA CASSSPLYEGSTYGYTF TGTGCCAGCAGTTCCCCACTTTATGAGGGCTCGACCTATGGCTACACCTTC
TRBJ2-5 TRBV28 once NA CASSWANQETQYF TGTGCCAGCAGTTGGGCCAACCAAGAGACCCAGTACTTC
TRBJ1-6 TRBV2 NA TRBD1 CASRLGQANNSPLHF TGTGCCAGCAGATTGGGACAGGCTAATAATTCACCCCTCCACTTT
TRBJ2-7 TRBV7-8 NA TRBD1 CASSSGWAGQDSYEQYF TGTGCCAGCAGCTCCGGGTGGGCGGGACAGGACTCCTACGAGCAGTACTTC
TRBJ1-1 TRBV6-2/TRBV6-3 NA TRBD1 CASSLGTGSMNTEAFF TGTGCCAGCAGCCTGGGGACAGGGTCCATGAACACTGAAGCTTTCTTT
TRBJ2-1 TRBV5-4 NA TRBD1 CASSGAGTGIHEQFF TGTGCCAGCAGCGGGGCCGGGACAGGAATCCATGAGCAGTTCTTC
TRBJ1-4 TRBV19 NA TRBD1 CASRPGQTNEKLFF TGTGCCAGTAGGCCGGGACAGACTAATGAAAAACTGTTTTTT
TRBJ2-2 TRBV11-2 few NA CASSSRLVGSGELFF TGTGCCAGCAGCTCGCGACTAGTGGGGTCCGGGGAGCTGTTTTTT
TRBJ1-1 TRBV19 NA NA CASRRDGLNTEAFF TGTGCCAGTAGGCGGGACGGCTTGAACACTGAAGCTTTCTTT
TRBJ2-7 TRBV5-4 NA NA CASSSGGSYEQYF TGTGCCAGCAGCTCCGGCGGCTCCTACGAGCAGTACTTC
TRBJ2-1 TRBV7-2 NA TRBD2 CASSPGGLAGAEQFF TGTGCCAGCAGCCCAGGGGGACTAGCGGGGGCTGAGCAGTTCTTC
TRBJ2-5 TRBV19 NA NA CASSMSQETQYF TGTGCCAGTAGTATGTCCCAGGAGACCCAGTACTTC
TRBJ2-2 TRBV5-1 NA NA CASSYEPGELFF TGCGCCAGCAGCTACGAGCCCGGGGAGCTGTTTTTT
TRBJ2-1 TRBV18 NA TRBD2 CASSQRLAGSYNEQFF TGTGCCAGCTCACAGAGACTAGCGGGAAGCTACAATGAGCAGTTCTTC
TRBJ2-5 TRBV2 NA TRBD1 CASSPDRDGYF TGTGCCAGCAGTCCGGACAGGGATGGGTACTTC
TRBJ2-3 TRBV10-2 NA TRBD1 CASRRTGSGTDTQYF TGCGCCAGCAGGAGGACAGGTTCGGGCACAGATACGCAGTATTTT
TRBJ1-1 TRBV4-2 NA NA CASSQDYSLSDTEAFF TGTGCCAGCAGCCAAGATTACAGTTTAAGTGACACTGAAGCTTTCTTT
TRBJ2-3 TRBV11-2 NA TRBD1 CASSPSGQGRTDTQYF TGTGCCAGCAGCCCCTCGGGACAGGGGCGCACAGATACGCAGTATTTT
TRBJ2-5 TRBV6-1 NA NA CASSERGAGETQYF TGTGCCAGCAGTGAACGGGGGGCAGGTGAGACCCAGTACTTC
TRBJ2-7 TRBV3-1/TRBV3-2 NA NA CASRGGVEQYF TGTGCCAGCAGGGGGGGAGTCGAGCAGTACTTC
TRBJ2-7 TRBV4-1 NA NA CASSQDAGGTYEQYF TGCGCCAGCAGCCAAGATGCAGGGGGGACCTACGAGCAGTACTTC
TRBJ2-1 TRBV14 NA TRBD2 CASSPLGGSSYNEQFF TGTGCCAGCAGCCCTCTAGGCGGGAGCTCCTACAATGAGCAGTTCTTC
TRBJ2-5 TRBV11-1 NA NA CASSLMGGARETQYF TGTGCCAGCAGCTTAATGGGGGGAGCGAGAGAGACCCAGTACTTC
TRBJ2-5 TRBV7-6 NA TRBD1 CASSWIQGVQETQYF TGTGCCAGCAGCTGGATACAGGGGGTCCAAGAGACCCAGTACTTC
TRBJ2-7 TRBV29-1 NA TRBD2 CSVEDSGGFEQYF TGCAGCGTTGAAGATTCGGGAGGGTTCGAGCAGTACTTC
TRBJ2-2 TRBV6-5 NA TRBD1 CASGDRVNTGELFF TGTGCCAGCGGGGACAGGGTAAACACCGGGGAGCTGTTTTTT
TRBJ1-1 TRBV5-1 NA TRBD1 CASSPLTGDTEAFF TGCGCCAGCAGCCCGCTGACAGGGGACACTGAAGCTTTCTTT
TRBJ1-5 TRBV19 NA NA CASTIQTGMGQPQHF TGTGCCAGTACCATTCAGACAGGAATGGGTCAGCCCCAGCATTTT
TRBJ1-1 TRBV19 NA TRBD1 CASSDYRGEAFF TGTGCCAGTAGTGACTACAGGGGGGAAGCTTTCTTT
TRBJ2-7 TRBV12-3/TRBV12-4 NA TRBD1 CASNSLGTGGQYF TGTGCCAGCAACTCATTAGGGACAGGAGGGCAGTACTTC
TRBJ1-6 TRBV4-1 NA NA CASSQVGQRHSPLHF TGCGCCAGCAGCCAAGTTGGACAAAGACATTCACCCCTCCACTTT
TRBJ1-2 TRBV3-1/TRBV3-2 NA TRBD1 CASSQEGGRRGPYGYTF TGTGCCAGCAGCCAAGAAGGGGGCAGGAGGGGGCCCTATGGCTACACCTTC
TRBJ1-1 TRBV5-6 NA NA CASSLAAGVGTEAFF TGTGCCAGCAGCTTGGCCGCGGGGGTAGGCACTGAAGCTTTCTTT
TRBJ2-7 TRBV6-5 NA TRBD2 CASSLRTSGTYEQYF TGTGCCAGCAGCCTACGGACTAGCGGGACGTACGAGCAGTACTTC
TRBJ2-7 TRBV21-1 NA NA CASSKGGTGQYF TGTGCCAGCAGCAAAGGCGGGACAGGGCAGTACTTC
TRBJ1-5 TRBV6-6 NA TRBD1 CASSSTGTNQPQHF TGTGCCAGCAGCTCGACAGGGACCAATCAGCCCCAGCATTTT
TRBJ2-1 TRBV7-8 NA TRBD2 CASSARGEGTYNEQFF TGTGCCAGCAGCGCCCGGGGGGAGGGAACCTACAATGAGCAGTTCTTC
TRBJ2-5 TRBV4-1 once NA CASSQGRQETQYF TGCGCCAGCAGCCAAGGCAGGCAAGAGACCCAGTACTTC
TRBJ1-2 TRBV5-1 NA TRBD1 CASSSEGTANYGYTF TGCGCCAGCAGCTCGGAAGGGACAGCTAACTATGGCTACACCTTC
TRBJ1-4 TRBV25-1 few TRBD1 CASSEDRVSEKLFF TGTGCCAGCAGTGAGGACAGGGTATCAGAAAAACTGTTTTTT
TRBJ1-2 TRBV6-1 NA NA CASSPGTNRGYGYTF TGTGCCAGCAGTCCCGGGACAAATAGGGGCTATGGCTACACCTTC
TRBJ2-1 TRBV7-2 NA TRBD2 CASSPLAGGRINEQFF TGTGCCAGCAGCCCGCTAGCGGGGGGTCGAATCAATGAGCAGTTCTTC
TRBJ1-2 TRBV4-1 NA TRBD1 CASSQEDRGLEGYTF TGCGCCAGCAGCCAGGAAGACAGGGGGCTGGAAGGCTACACCTTC
TRBJ2-3 TRBV5-8 NA NA CASSFTPGTRGGTDTQYF TGTGCCAGCAGCTTTACGCCCGGGACCAGGGGAGGGACAGATACGCAGTATTTT
TRBJ1-6 TRBV7-2 NA TRBD1 CASSSSGTDNSPLHF TGTGCCAGCAGCTCCTCCGGGACAGACAATTCACCCCTCCACTTT
TRBJ1-2 TRBV5-1 NA NA CASSLTSSRAYGYTF TGCGCCAGCAGCTTGACTTCTTCCAGGGCCTATGGCTACACCTTC
TRBJ2-4 TRBV7-3 few NA CASSGMAGDIQYF TGTGCCAGCAGCGGTATGGCAGGGGACATTCAGTACTTC
TRBJ1-2 TRBV28 NA NA CASSVQINYGYTF TGTGCCAGCAGTGTACAGATTAACTATGGCTACACCTTC
TRBJ2-7 TRBV19 once TRBD2 CASSAGLPSYEQYF TGTGCCAGTAGTGCGGGACTACCTTCCTACGAGCAGTACTTC
TRBJ1-2 TRBV5-1 NA NA CASSLAGGYTF TGCGCCAGCAGCTTGGCCGGGGGCTACACCTTC
TRBJ2-5 TRBV11-2 NA NA CASSSGERETQYF TGTGCCAGCAGCTCCGGGGAGAGGGAGACCCAGTACTTC
TRBJ2-3 TRBV10-3 once NA CAISESGADTQYF TGTGCCATCAGTGAGTCAGGGGCGGATACGCAGTATTTT
TRBJ1-4 TRBV5-1 NA NA CASSWAGAREKLFF TGCGCCAGCAGCTGGGCAGGGGCTCGAGAAAAACTGTTTTTT
TRBJ1-2 TRBV5-1 few NA CASSLVQGVYGYTF TGCGCCAGCAGCTTGGTACAGGGAGTCTATGGCTACACCTTC
TRBJ2-1 TRBV2 few NA CASSTGTYNEQFF TGTGCCAGCAGTACCGGGACCTACAATGAGCAGTTCTTC